The 31 T cell receptor beta chains listed next were all sequenced from one sample in a study of cytomegalovirus exposure and HLA in healthy donors. With 60 Vbeta and 13 Jbeta primers, the PCR was carried out. Measured with immunoSEQ multiplex PCR; TCRdb has only the in-frame clones, and not every one. Among roughly 110,000 clones listed, about 79% were seen once. The sample consisted of PBMCs. The receptors derive from a woman between 18 and 29 years old in good health and CMV-seropositive.

The count of this clone is one. The chain employs TRBV30 and TRBJ2-1, with TRBD2 as a possible D gene (6 bases). Per germline, CDR1 GTSNPN and CDR2 SVGIG (reference sequence). The CDR3 has 15 amino acids. Trimming stripped 3 bases from V and 2 bases from J, with 14 bases between. The CDR3 nucleotides are TGTGCCTGGAGCCCGGCGGGAAAGGCCTACAATGAGCAGTTCTTC. It codes for CAWSPAGKAYNEQFF.

This clone was detected a few times. V is TRBV4-1 and J is TRBJ2-5; the D gene is possibly TRBD2 (7 bases). Germline assignment: CDR1 MGHRA and CDR2 YSYEKL. CDR3 length: 18 residues. V dropped 2 bases and J dropped 4 bases, with 23 bases sitting between them. The CDR3 spells CASSQPLRGGARRETQYF. The CDR3 nucleotides are TGCGCCAGCAGCCAACCCTTAAGGGGGGGGGCGCGAAGAGAGACCCAGTACTTC.

The chain recombines TRBV11-1 with TRBJ2-2; 12 nucleotides agree with TRBD2. This CDR3 region has 16 residues. CDR1 and CDR2 from the germline V gene are SGHAT and FQDESV (reference sequence). The ends lost 3 bases at V and 7 bases at J; junction bases unmatched: 6. The CDR3: CASSLLLAGGGGELFF. CDR3 sequence (DNA): TGTGCCAGCAGCTTGTTACTAGCGGGAGGAGGCGGGGAGCTGTTTTTT.

V usage is TRBV9 and J usage is TRBJ2-3; no clear D gene. The CDR3 loop spans 14 amino acids. Germline V gene data show CDR1 as SGDLS and CDR2 as YYNGEE. Trimming took 0 bases from V and 7 from J, leaving 12 bases between them. CDR3 region: CASSVETTPYTQYF. The CDR3 DNA follows: TGTGCCAGCAGCGTAGAAACTACACCCTATACGCAGTATTTT. The full variable domain, completed using reference TRBV9 and TRBJ2-3, is DSGVTQTPKHLITATGQRVTLRCSPRSGDLSVYWYQQSLDQGLQFLIQYYNGEERAKGNILERFSAQQFPDLHSELNLSSLELGDSALYFCASSVETTPYTQYFGPGTRLTVL.

This chain connects TRBV18 to TRBJ1-2, with D unresolved. V shed 3 bases and J shed 8 bases, with 10 bases lying between them. The germline CDR1 and CDR2 sequences are KGHSH and LQKENI. This CDR3 spans 12 amino acids. The CDR3 here is CASSPERSGYTF. Written as DNA, the CDR3 is TGTGCCAGCTCACCCGAAAGGAGCGGCTACACCTTC.

Of note for this clone: At one boundary the junction diverges from the germline segment, which might be a read error. The chain employs TRBV7-7 and TRBJ2-5; perhaps TRBD2 as D (7 bases). The germline CDR1 and CDR2 sequences are SSHAT and FNYEAQ (reference sequence). The CDR3 spans 14 residues. CDR3 DNA sequence: TGTGCTAGCAGCTTGGGTAGGGGGGGAGAGACCCAGTACTTC. Its protein is CASSLGRGGETQYF. The entire variable domain, with the rest obtained from reference TRBV7-7 and TRBJ2-5, is as follows: GAGVSQSPRYKVTKRGQDVTLRCDPISSHATLYWYQQALGQGPEFLTYFNYEAQPDKSGLPSDRFSAERPEGSISTLTIQRTEQRDSAMYRCASSLGRGGETQYFGPGTRLLVL.

The chain combines TRBV5-6 with TRBJ1-5, with D unclear. From germline, CDR1 is SGHDT and CDR2 YYEEEE. Trimming stripped 4 bases from V and 3 bases from J, with 5 bases between. CDR3 length: 12 amino acids. CDR3 in amino acids: CASSSNNQPQHF. The CDR3 coding sequence is TGTGCCAGCAGCAGCAACAATCAGCCCCAGCATTTT.

The chain is built from TRBV14 and TRBJ1-2, with 9 bases lining up with TRBD1. J gave up 2 bases and V 4 bases, and 5 bases lay outside the gene matches. Per germline, CDR1 SGHDN and CDR2 FVKESK. CDR3 size: 15 residues. The CDR3: CASSLGQGYNYGYTF. The CDR3, as DNA: TGTGCCAGCAGCCTGGGACAGGGATACAACTATGGCTACACCTTC.

The chain carries TRBV28 and TRBJ1-2; unclear D gene. The CDR3 extends over 15 amino acids. Looked up from germline, CDR1 is MDHEN and CDR2 is SYDVKM. V gave up 6 bases and J gave up 4 bases, with 18 bases separating them. CDR3 coding DNA: TGTGCCAGCAGACTACCCCGCGGGGTCGGCTATGGCTACACCTTC. The encoded protein is CASRLPRGVGYGYTF.

The V call is TRBV6-6, the J call TRBJ2-5, with D possibly TRBD1 on 5 matching bases. The V gene lost 5 bases and the J gene lost 1 base, with 8 bases spanning the gap. CDR3 length: 13 amino acids. Germline V gives CDR1 MNHNY, CDR2 SVGAGI (reference sequence). This CDR3 reads CASSRRVQETQYF. The DNA for the CDR3 is TGTGCCAGCAGTCGCAGGGTCCAAGAGACCCAGTACTTC.

The chain recombines TRBV9 with TRBJ1-5, with TRBD1 matching 11 bases. Germline V lookup: CDR1 SGDLS, CDR2 YYNGEE. The CDR3 runs to 14 residues. Trimming removed 3 bases from V and 5 bases from J; junction bases left unmatched: 1. CDR3 in amino acids: CASSAGQGDQPQHF. CDR3 nucleotides: TGTGCCAGCAGCGCGGGACAGGGGGATCAGCCCCAGCATTTT.

V gene TRBV28 combines with J gene TRBJ2-3, with D possibly matching TRBD2 (5 bases). In germline, CDR1 is MDHEN, CDR2 SYDVKM. This CDR3 spans 16 amino acids. The V and J ends lost 4 bases and 4 bases respectively, with 18 bases between them. This CDR3 reads CASSSVEARAADTQYF. The CDR3 coding sequence is TGTGCCAGCAGTTCTGTTGAGGCGCGAGCGGCAGATACGCAGTATTTT.

This chain uses TRBV18 with TRBJ1-2, with 7 bases identical to TRBD1. Trimming took 6 bases from V and 6 from J; bases not matched to a gene: 7. The germline V gene has CDR1 KGHSH and CDR2 LQKENI. CDR3 length equals 13 residues. The CDR3 reads CASSRDSRDGYTF. The CDR3 DNA is TGTGCCAGCTCCCGGGACAGTCGGGATGGCTACACCTTC.

The V call is TRBV2, the J call TRBJ1-2; TRBD1 is a possible D gene (5 bases). V dropped 6 bases and J dropped 2 bases, with 10 bases sitting between them. From germline, CDR1 is SNHLY and CDR2 FYNNEI. This CDR3 is built from 13 residues. Written as DNA, the CDR3 is TGTGCCAGCAGCCCCAGGGAAAACTATGGCTACACCTTC. It codes for CASSPRENYGYTF.

The sample holds a few counts of this clone. The chain uses TRBV6-1 and TRBJ2-7; 13 bases map to TRBD2. The J segment lost 1 base and the V segment lost 1 base, leaving 4 bases of the junction unmatched. The CDR3 spans 17 residues. Germline V gives CDR1 MNHNS, CDR2 SASEGT. The CDR3: CASSEGWTSGGSYEQYF. For the CDR3, the DNA is TGTGCCAGCAGTGAAGGGTGGACTAGCGGGGGATCCTACGAGCAGTACTTC.

The V and J genes are TRBV11-2 and TRBJ2-1; tentative D call: TRBD2 (5 bases). Trimming shortened V by 4 bases and J by 7 bases, and 14 bases separated the two germline ends. CDR1 is SGHAT, CDR2 FQNNGV, per germline. The CDR3 is 14 amino acids. The CDR3 DNA is TGTGCCAGCAGCTCCGGAGGAGGCAGAAATGAGCAGTTCTTC. This codes for CASSSGGGRNEQFF.

J is TRBJ2-1 and V is TRBV5-1; a possible D gene is TRBD2 (6 bases). The V gene lost 4 bases and the J gene lost 4 bases, with 15 bases spanning the gap. The V gene's germline CDR1 is SGHRS and CDR2 YFSETQ. The CDR3 contains 15 residues. CDR3 in amino acids: CASSVRDSQYNEQFF. In DNA, the CDR3 is TGCGCCAGCAGCGTCCGGGACTCCCAATACAATGAGCAGTTCTTC.

This rearrangement joins TRBV5-1 to TRBJ1-1; 7 nucleotides agree with TRBD1. There are 15 residues in the CDR3. Per the germline V gene, CDR1 is SGHRS and CDR2 is YFSETQ. The junction had 6 bases not matched to a gene; V was cut back by 1 base and J by 3 bases. As DNA, the CDR3 is TGCGCCAGCAGCTTGTTGAGGGGGCAGGACACTGAAGCTTTCTTT. It translates to CASSLLRGQDTEAFF.

The V gene is TRBV18, the J gene TRBJ1-5; D possibly corresponds to TRBD1 (6 bases). This CDR3 spans 16 amino acids. Trimming shortened V by 4 bases and J by 1 base, and 14 bases separated the two germline ends. The V gene's germline CDR1 is KGHSH and CDR2 LQKENI. CDR3 region: CASSLDLQGSNQPQHF. The DNA for the CDR3 is TGTGCCAGCTCACTAGACTTACAGGGAAGCAATCAGCCCCAGCATTTT. The full variable domain, in which reference TRBV18 and TRBJ1-5 provide the parts outside the CDR3, is NAGVMQNPRHLVRRRGQEARLRCSPMKGHSHVYWYRQLPEEGLKFMVYLQKENIIDESGMPKERFSAEFPKEGPSILRIQQVVRGDSAAYFCASSLDLQGSNQPQHFGDGTRLSIL.

The chain combines TRBV7-9 with TRBJ1-1; 8 nucleotides match TRBD1. Looked up from germline, CDR1 is SEHNR and CDR2 is FQNEAQ (reference sequence). This CDR3 region has 15 residues. Trimming at V came to 5 bases and at J to 2 bases, leaving 7 bases not matched to a gene. The CDR3 spells CASSPETGANTEAFF. The CDR3 bases are TGTGCCAGCAGCCCGGAGACAGGGGCTAACACTGAAGCTTTCTTT.

The gene calls are TRBV4-1 and TRBJ1-6, with 9 nucleotides matching TRBD1. V shed 2 bases, J shed 6 bases, and the junction held 8 bases outside the gene matches. This CDR3 spans 17 amino acids. CDR1 and CDR2 from the germline V gene are MGHRA and YSYEKL. The CDR3 protein is CASSQLYRGRGNSPLHF. The CDR3 region has the DNA TGCGCCAGCAGCCAATTATACAGGGGGCGAGGTAATTCACCCCTCCACTTT.

CDR3 amino acids: CASSVAGGVYGYTF. CDR3 bases: TGTGCCAGCAGTGTGGCAGGGGGCGTCTATGGCTACACCTTC. The chain has TRBV2 and TRBJ1-2, with TRBD1 identical over 8 bases. V lost 4 bases to trimming and J lost 4 bases; unmatched junction nucleotides: 5. CDR1 is SNHLY and CDR2 is FYNNEI in the germline V gene. The CDR3 consists of 14 residues.

This chain uses TRBV2 with TRBJ1-2, with TRBD1 as a possible D gene (5 bases). This CDR3 comprises 14 residues. Trimming left V 4 bases short and J 6 bases short, with 15 bases between. Germline V gives CDR1 SNHLY, CDR2 FYNNEI. Here the CDR3 reads CASSGRGIGDGYTF. In DNA form, the CDR3 reads TGTGCCAGCAGTGGTCGGGGGATCGGCGATGGCTACACCTTC. The full variable domain, in which reference TRBV2 and TRBJ1-2 provide the parts outside the CDR3, is EPEVTQTPSHQVTQMGQEVILRCVPISNHLYFYWYRQILGQKVEFLVSFYNNEISEKSEIFDDQFSVERPDGSNFTLKIRSTKLEDSAMYFCASSGRGIGDGYTFGSGTRLTVV.

The J gene is TRBJ1-1, the V gene TRBV7-9; TRBD1 matches 9 bases. CDR3 length: 15 amino acids. V shed 3 bases and J 4 bases; nucleotides not matched to a gene: 6. Germline V gene sequence: CDR1 SEHNR, CDR2 FQNEAQ (reference sequence). The CDR3 DNA reads as TGTGCCAGCAGCTTTCTGACAGGGGGGTTCACTGAAGCTTTCTTT. This encodes CASSFLTGGFTEAFF.

The chain combines TRBV5-6 with TRBJ2-2; no definite D call. Germline loops: CDR1 SGHDT, CDR2 YYEEEE. V lost 2 bases and J 2 bases, leaving 10 bases between the germline ends. The CDR3 spans 15 residues. CDR3 coding DNA: TGTGCCAGCAGCTTCCGGCAGACTAACACCGGGGAGCTGTTTTTT. Its protein is CASSFRQTNTGELFF.

V usage is TRBV4-1 and J usage is TRBJ2-7; 13 nucleotides agree with TRBD2. The V gene end was trimmed by 3 bases and the J gene end by 6 bases; junction bases not matched to a gene: 5. The CDR3 is 15 residues long. From germline, CDR1 is MGHRA and CDR2 YSYEKL. In nucleotides, the CDR3 is TGCGCCAGCAGCCAGGGACTAGCGGGAAAACGCGAGCAGTACTTC. It translates to CASSQGLAGKREQYF.

V and J are TRBV10-2 and TRBJ2-1; maybe TRBD2 (7 bases). Trimming left V 7 bases short and J 4 bases short, with 20 bases between. The CDR3 loop spans 16 amino acids. Per the germline V gene, CDR1 is WSHSY and CDR2 is SAAADI. The CDR3 DNA is TGCGCCAGCAAATCAGGGGACCTAGCGGAGTACAATGAGCAGTTCTTC. Encoded protein: CASKSGDLAEYNEQFF.

The V and J genes are TRBV29-1 and TRBJ2-5; D unresolved. The CDR3 sequence is 11 residues long. Per germline, CDR1 SQVTM and CDR2 ANQGSEA. Trimming left V 8 bases short and J 3 bases short, with 10 bases between. In nucleotides, the CDR3 is TGCAGCTGTAGAGAGGAAGAGACCCAGTACTTC. This translates into CSCREEETQYF.

This rearrangement joins TRBV15 to TRBJ2-1; 10 bases are shared with TRBD2. This CDR3 region has 22 residues. The germline gives CDR1 LNHNV, CDR2 YYDKDF (reference sequence). J gave up 6 bases and V 2 bases, and 25 bases lay outside the gene matches. The CDR3 spells CATSRQARGGAGGPGITNEQFF. The CDR3 DNA follows: TGTGCCACCAGCAGACAAGCTAGGGGGGGAGCGGGAGGGCCTGGTATCACCAATGAGCAGTTCTTC.

This chain uses TRBV11-2 with TRBJ1-1; tentative D call: TRBD1 (5 bases). The germline CDR1 and CDR2 sequences are SGHAT and FQNNGV. Trimming left V 10 bases short and J 1 base short, with 13 bases between. The CDR3 sequence is 13 residues long. CDR3 loop: CATHPGGNTEAFF. DNA of the CDR3: TGTGCCACCCACCCCGGGGGGAACACTGAAGCTTTCTTT.

The chain joins TRBV5-4 to TRBJ1-3; D ambiguous. This CDR3 has 14 amino acids. Germline V CDR1 and CDR2: SGHNT, YYREEE (reference sequence). V lost 7 bases and J lost 0, with 11 bases in between. This CDR3 reads CASGRRDSGNTIYF. CDR3 nucleotide sequence: TGTGCCAGCGGAAGACGGGACTCTGGAAACACCATATATTTT.